A selection of T cell receptor beta chains follows, all from one sample in a study of CDR3 diversity in severe acne. MiXCR, applied by TCRdb to the PCR reads, yields one record per CDR3 protein. The sample gives more than 85,000 distinct CDR3 sequences, roughly half of which show up once; around 11% is in the top ten. Sequenced material: blood. The receptors come from a male donor with acne. Both conserved end residues are part of each CDR3. The D gene is left open where the match is weak. Some rows mark clone size as missing; the rest say once, few, many or name a class of expanded clone.

J | D | size | V | CDR3 | DNA
TRBJ2-5 | . | . | TRBV5-8 | CASSIDLNSETQYF | TGTGCCAGCAGCATCGACCTAAACTCCGAGACCCAGTACTTC
TRBJ2-3 | TRBD2 | medium-sized | TRBV2 | CASTGAGGPPDTQYF | TGTGCCAGCACCGGAGCGGGAGGGCCCCCAGATACGCAGTATTTT
TRBJ2-2 | TRBD2 | . | TRBV20-1 | CSAAGTSGRTGELFF | TGCAGTGCCGCCGGGACTAGCGGACGAACCGGGGAGCTGTTTTTT
TRBJ2-7 | . | . | TRBV20-1 | CRVADPSVSDEQYF | TGCAGAGTGGCGGACCCTAGCGTTTCCGACGAGCAGTACTTC
TRBJ2-1 | TRBD1 | many | TRBV5-8 | CAGSLPGTGRREQFF | TGTGCCGGCAGCTTGCCCGGGACAGGGAGGCGGGAGCAGTTCTTC
TRBJ2-5 | . | . | TRBV10-3 | CAISRDEETQYF | TGTGCCATCAGTCGGGACGAAGAGACCCAGTACTTC
TRBJ2-6 | . | . | TRBV7-8 | CASGCALGGSLLGNVLTF | TGTGCCAGCGGCTGCGCCTTGGGGGGCTCCCTCTTAGGCAACGTCCTGACTTTC
TRBJ1-1 | . | . | TRBV7-6 | CASSPWQGTNTEAFF | TGTGCCAGCAGCCCCTGGCAGGGGACGAACACTGAAGCTTTCTTT
TRBJ2-1 | TRBD1 | . | TRBV6-2/TRBV6-3 | CASSKDRDSYNEQFF | TGTGCCAGCAGTAAAGACAGGGACTCCTACAATGAGCAGTTCTTC
TRBJ2-5 | TRBD1 | . | TRBV2 | CASSGGSGGKETQYF | TGTGCCAGCAGTGGAGGGTCAGGGGGCAAAGAGACCCAGTACTTC
TRBJ2-2 | . | . | TRBV2 | CASRPLQSTTGELFF | TGTGCCAGCAGGCCCCTACAGAGTACCACCGGGGAGCTGTTTTTT
TRBJ1-4 | . | few | TRBV10-3 | CASREGSSLFF | TGTGCCAGCAGGGAAGGGTCCTCACTGTTTTTT
TRBJ2-5 | . | . | TRBV5-6 | CASSPVAQETQYF | TGTGCCAGCAGCCCGGTCGCTCAAGAGACCCAGTACTTC
TRBJ1-4 | TRBD1 | few | TRBV5-1 | CASSPGAGGPEKLFF | TGCGCCAGCAGCCCCGGGGCAGGGGGCCCAGAAAAACTGTTTTTT
TRBJ1-1 | . | . | TRBV29-1 | CSVSGMNTEAFF | TGCAGCGTGAGCGGGATGAACACTGAAGCTTTCTTT
TRBJ2-2 | TRBD2 | . | TRBV7-2 | CASSSAGGSTGELFF | TGTGCCAGCAGCTCCGCGGGAGGATCGACCGGGGAGCTGTTTTTT
TRBJ2-1 | TRBD2 | . | TRBV6-2/TRBV6-3 | CASSHQTSGTYNEQFF | TGTGCCAGCAGTCATCAGACTAGCGGGACTTACAATGAGCAGTTCTTC
TRBJ2-1 | . | many | TRBV9 | CASSVEANNEQFF | TGTGCCAGCAGCGTAGAAGCCAACAATGAGCAGTTCTTC
TRBJ1-4 | TRBD1 | many | TRBV7-2 | CASSLDMDRTATNEKLFF | TGTGCCAGCAGCTTAGATATGGACAGGACTGCAACTAATGAAAAACTGTTTTTT
TRBJ1-4 | . | many | TRBV29-1 | CSVWDYEKLFF | TGCAGCGTTTGGGACTATGAAAAACTGTTTTTT
TRBJ1-5 | TRBD1 | many | TRBV7-2 | CASSLGGTGGLNQPQHF | TGTGCCAGCAGCTTAGGGGGGACAGGGGGCCTCAATCAGCCCCAGCATTTT
TRBJ1-2 | TRBD1 | . | TRBV2 | CASSELGTGDGYTF | TGTGCCAGCAGTGAATTAGGGACAGGGGATGGCTACACCTTC
TRBJ2-2 | . | . | TRBV5-4 | CASSLPGRSRNTGELFF | TGTGCCAGCAGCTTGCCCGGAAGGTCCCGGAACACCGGGGAGCTGTTTTTT
TRBJ2-5 | . | few | TRBV14 | CASSQWQGLRETQYF | TGTGCCAGCAGCCAATGGCAGGGTTTGCGGGAGACCCAGTACTTC
TRBJ1-2 | TRBD1 | . | TRBV25-1 | CASSEPDREAYGYTF | TGTGCCAGTAGTGAACCGGACAGGGAGGCCTATGGCTACACCTTC
TRBJ1-1 | . | few | TRBV25-1 | CASSERGQRVDGNTEAFF | TGTGCCAGCAGTGAGCGGGGGCAGCGTGTTGATGGTAACACTGAAGCTTTCTTT
TRBJ2-3 | . | . | TRBV5-1 | CASCVQGYGTDTQYF | TGCGCCAGCTGCGTGCAGGGGTACGGCACAGATACGCAGTATTTT
TRBJ1-1 | TRBD1 | . | TRBV7-9 | CASSFSGGTGKVTTEAFF | TGTGCCAGCAGCTTTTCGGGGGGGACAGGAAAGGTGACCACTGAAGCTTTCTTT
TRBJ2-3 | . | . | TRBV25-1 | CASRIQAETDTQYF | TGTGCCAGCAGGATACAAGCGGAAACAGATACGCAGTATTTT
TRBJ2-7 | TRBD1 | many | TRBV6-2/TRBV6-3 | CASSRRTGDEQYF | TGTGCCAGCAGCCGTAGGACAGGGGACGAGCAGTACTTC
TRBJ2-3 | TRBD1 | . | TRBV9 | CASSVDLGGVTTDTQYF | TGTGCCAGCAGCGTTGATCTAGGGGGCGTGACGACAGATACGCAGTATTTT
TRBJ1-2 | . | . | TRBV7-9 | CASSWERLGYGYTF | TGTGCCAGCAGCTGGGAGAGGCTCGGCTATGGCTACACCTTC
TRBJ2-6 | . | few | TRBV12-5 | CASGLVVTTTGANVLTF | TGTGCTAGTGGTTTGGTAGTAACGACCACTGGGGCCAACGTCCTGACTTTC
TRBJ1-2 | TRBD1 | many | TRBV7-9 | CASSPPDPLGQASFNYGYTF | TGTGCCAGCAGCCCCCCGGATCCGTTGGGACAGGCGTCCTTTAACTATGGCTACACCTTC
TRBJ2-1 | . | . | TRBV7-2 | CASSKDRNTEQFF | TGTGCCAGCAGCAAAGACAGGAACACTGAGCAGTTCTTC
TRBJ2-5 | TRBD2 | . | TRBV29-1 | CSTDSGIQETQYF | TGCAGCACGGATAGCGGGATACAAGAGACCCAGTACTTC
TRBJ2-3 | . | . | TRBV2 | CASSVIPSQPHF | TGTGCCAGCAGTGTTATCCCTTCCCAACCCCATTTT
TRBJ2-7 | . | . | TRBV15 | CATSRDRGGSTYEQYF | TGTGCCACCAGCAGAGATCGGGGAGGATCGACCTACGAGCAGTACTTC
TRBJ2-1 | TRBD2 | . | TRBV15 | CATSRDGGTYNEQFF | TGCGCCACCAGCAGAGACGGGGGGACCTACAATGAGCAGTTCTTC
TRBJ2-2 | . | . | TRBV2 | CASTWDGHSGELFF | TGTGCCAGCACCTGGGACGGACACTCTGGGGAGCTGTTTTTT
TRBJ2-3 | . | . | TRBV6-4 | CASSPPRRRGTDTQYF | TGTGCCAGCAGTCCCCCGAGGCGTCGGGGCACAGATACGCAGTATTTT
TRBJ2-2 | . | . | TRBV7-3 | CASSYNRDTGELFF | TGTGCCAGCAGCTACAACAGAGACACCGGGGAGCTGTTTTTT
TRBJ2-7 | TRBD2 | many | TRBV20-1 | CSASGRGVYEQYF | TGCAGTGCTAGCGGGAGGGGCGTATACGAGCAGTACTTC
TRBJ1-6 | TRBD1 | . | TRBV20-1 | CSAREHRGNSFYF | TGTAGTGCTAGAGAACACAGGGGGAATAGTTTTTACTTT
TRBJ2-1 | TRBD1 | . | TRBV7-7 | CASRRQGGYNEQFF | TGTGCTAGCAGACGACAGGGGGGCTACAATGAGCAGTTCTTC
TRBJ2-1 | . | medium-sized | TRBV6-5 | CASSSGSNEQFF | TGTGCCAGCAGTTCCGGAAGCAATGAGCAGTTCTTC
TRBJ2-5 | TRBD1 | once | TRBV25-1 | CASSDEGAAETQYF | TGTGCCAGCAGTGACGAGGGGGCCGCAGAGACCCAGTACTTC
TRBJ1-4 | . | many | TRBV25-1 | CASSGEKLFF | TGTGCCAGCAGCGGCGAAAAACTGTTTTTT
TRBJ2-1 | TRBD1 | many | TRBV9 | CASSDGTGLHWQFF | TGTGCCAGCAGCGACGGGACAGGTTTACATTGGCAGTTCTTC
TRBJ1-4 | TRBD1 | . | TRBV7-8 | CASSLVGTVEEKLFF | TGTGCCAGCAGTTTAGTAGGGACAGTGGAGGAAAAACTGTTTTTT
TRBJ2-7 | . | . | TRBV5-1 | CASSLATSSYEQYF | TGCGCCAGCAGCTTGGCGACGAGCTCCTACGAGCAGTACTTC
TRBJ2-2 | TRBD1 | . | TRBV20-1 | CSPVTGASGGELFF | TGCAGCCCGGTGACAGGGGCTAGTGGCGGGGAGCTGTTTTTT
TRBJ2-6 | . | few | TRBV25-1 | CASSEGSGANVLTF | TGTGCCAGCAGTGAGGGGTCTGGGGCCAACGTCCTGACTTTC